This is a list of T cell receptor beta chains from one sample in a study of human T cells and chemical hapten exposure. From the RACE reads, TCRdb called clonotypes with MiXCR, one entry per CDR3 protein. The sample carries some 330,000 distinct CDR3 sequences, over 5% recorded once. The sample in question was whole blood, obtained in connection with sensitization to the hapten diphenylcyclopropenone (DPC). These receptors all come from a woman aged 18-35 years with alopecia areata. Some clones in this sample may be carry-over from other donors' samples. The CDR3 runs from the conserved cysteine through the conserved F or W. Each record gives: D gene, clone size, V gene, J gene, CDR3 DNA, CDR3 protein. The D gene is left open where the match is weak. Clone size is stated in some rows and not others, as once, few, many or a class when expanded.

D: -; size: -; V: TRBV4-2; J: TRBJ1-3; DNA: TGTGCCAGCAGCCAAAGGAGTGAGGGTGGAAACACCATATATTTT; CDR3: CASSQRSEGGNTIYF
D: TRBD1; size: -; V: TRBV6-2/TRBV6-3; J: TRBJ1-1; DNA: TGTGCCAGCACGCTGGGGACAGGCTGGACTGAAGCTTTCTTT; CDR3: CASTLGTGWTEAFF
D: -; size: many; V: TRBV7-9; J: TRBJ1-1; DNA: TGTGCCAGCAGCTTATATTCTCAGGCCACGAACACTGAAGCTTTCTTT; CDR3: CASSLYSQATNTEAFF
D: -; size: -; V: TRBV11-2; J: TRBJ1-5; DNA: TGTGCCAGCAGTTCAACAGGGAACGATCAGCCCCAGCATTTT; CDR3: CASSSTGNDQPQHF
D: -; size: few; V: TRBV6-2/TRBV6-3; J: TRBJ1-1; DNA: TGTGCCAGCAGACGCCCCACAGGGAGGGATACTGAAGCTTTCTTT; CDR3: CASRRPTGRDTEAFF
D: TRBD1; size: few; V: TRBV7-8; J: TRBJ1-2; DNA: TGTGCCAGCAGCTTGACCCGACAGGGCACTAACTATGGCTACACCTTC; CDR3: CASSLTRQGTNYGYTF
D: -; size: many; V: TRBV10-3; J: TRBJ1-3; DNA: TGTGCCATCAGTGAGGCACTTGGAAACACCATATATTTT; CDR3: CAISEALGNTIYF
D: -; size: -; V: TRBV4-2; J: TRBJ1-1; DNA: TGTGCCAGCAGCCAAGAGCAGCTTAACACTGAAGCTTTCTTT; CDR3: CASSQEQLNTEAFF
D: -; size: few; V: TRBV6-7; J: TRBJ2-3; DNA: TGTGCCAGCCGGATGGGGGAAGGCACAGATACGCAGTATTTT; CDR3: CASRMGEGTDTQYF
D: -; size: many; V: TRBV14; J: TRBJ2-2; DNA: TGTGCCAGCAGCCAGGCGACAGCTATTTACACCGGGGAGCTGTTTTTT; CDR3: CASSQATAIYTGELFF
D: -; size: many; V: TRBV7-2; J: TRBJ2-6; DNA: TGTGCCAGCAGCTCGGCATTAGGGCTTGGGGCCAACGTCCTGACTTTC; CDR3: CASSSALGLGANVLTF
D: TRBD1; size: many; V: TRBV11-2; J: TRBJ1-5; DNA: TGTGCCAGCAGCTTAGGGACAGGGGGCTTCAATCAGCCCCAGCATTTT; CDR3: CASSLGTGGFNQPQHF
D: TRBD1; size: few; V: TRBV5-4; J: TRBJ2-2; DNA: TGTGCCAGCAGCTTGCTCGTCGGGACAGGGAAGACCGGGGAGCTGTTTTTT; CDR3: CASSLLVGTGKTGELFF
D: -; size: -; V: TRBV27; J: TRBJ2-6; DNA: TGTGCCAGCAGTTTTGTGGGAGCTGGGGCCAACGTCCTGACTTTC; CDR3: CASSFVGAGANVLTF
D: -; size: few; V: TRBV27; J: TRBJ1-1; DNA: TGTGCCAGCAGTGAGAGTATGAACACTGAAGCTTTCTTT; CDR3: CASSESMNTEAFF
D: -; size: many; V: TRBV29-1; J: TRBJ2-1; DNA: TGCAGCGTTGATATCAATGAGCAGTTCTTC; CDR3: CSVDINEQFF
D: -; size: -; V: TRBV12-3/TRBV12-4; J: TRBJ1-2; DNA: TGTGCCAGCAGTCTCCTGGGAGGTCGCTATGGCTACACCTTC; CDR3: CASSLLGGRYGYTF
D: -; size: many; V: TRBV5-1; J: TRBJ2-3; DNA: TGCGCCAGCAGCTTGGAGGCCAGACCGAGCACAGATACGCAGTATTTT; CDR3: CASSLEARPSTDTQYF
D: TRBD1; size: -; V: TRBV6-5; J: TRBJ1-1; DNA: TGTGCCAGCAGTCGACGGGACAGTATCTTCACTGAAGCTTTCTTT; CDR3: CASSRRDSIFTEAFF
D: -; size: -; V: TRBV29-1; J: TRBJ2-5; DNA: TGCAGCGTTATGGAGGGAGAGACCCAGTACTTC; CDR3: CSVMEGETQYF
D: -; size: -; V: TRBV5-1; J: TRBJ1-4; DNA: TGCGCCAGCAGCTTGGTGGCAGGGACGAGTGAAAAACTGTTTTTT; CDR3: CASSLVAGTSEKLFF
D: TRBD1; size: -; V: TRBV4-3; J: TRBJ1-6; DNA: TGCGCCAGCAGCCAAGAGTTTGGGACAGGGGCTTCACCCCTCCACTTT; CDR3: CASSQEFGTGASPLHF
D: -; size: -; V: TRBV24-1; J: TRBJ2-3; DNA: TGTGCCACCAGTGATTTTAAAGTCACAGATACGCAGTATTTT; CDR3: CATSDFKVTDTQYF
D: -; size: few; V: TRBV14; J: TRBJ1-1; DNA: TGTGCCAGCAGCCAAGGAGGGGTCAGTGAAGCTTTCTTT; CDR3: CASSQGGVSEAFF
D: -; size: few; V: TRBV3-1; J: TRBJ1-5; DNA: TGTGCCAGCAGCTTATGGGGTAATCAGCCCCAGCATTTT; CDR3: CASSLWGNQPQHF
D: -; size: -; V: TRBV6-1; J: TRBJ1-6; DNA: TGTGCCAGCAGTGAAGCGCTGAACAGAAATTCACCCCTCCACTTT; CDR3: CASSEALNRNSPLHF
D: -; size: -; V: TRBV6-2/TRBV6-3; J: TRBJ1-1; DNA: TGTGCCAGCAGTTCCCACCAAGGGAGCACGAACACTGAAGCTTTCTTT; CDR3: CASSSHQGSTNTEAFF
D: TRBD1; size: few; V: TRBV10-3; J: TRBJ1-2; DNA: TGTGCCATCAGCTCGGGACAGGGGGCTGATGGCTACACCTTC; CDR3: CAISSGQGADGYTF
D: -; size: few; V: TRBV20-1; J: TRBJ2-7; DNA: TGCAGTGCTTCTAGAGTACTGCTCGAGCAGTACTTC; CDR3: CSASRVLLEQYF
D: -; size: -; V: TRBV5-1; J: TRBJ1-6; DNA: TGCGCCAGCAGCTTGGAAGGGTCGAGTAATTCACCCCTCCACTTT; CDR3: CASSLEGSSNSPLHF
D: -; size: -; V: TRBV3-1; J: TRBJ2-7; DNA: TGTGCCAGCAGCCAAGAGGTTTCCAGGGCCTACGAGCAGTACTTC; CDR3: CASSQEVSRAYEQYF
D: -; size: many; V: TRBV3-1; J: TRBJ1-5; DNA: TGTGCCAGCAGCCAAACTGAGACAGGTCAGCCCCAGCATTTT; CDR3: CASSQTETGQPQHF
D: -; size: few; V: TRBV2; J: TRBJ2-3; DNA: TGTGCCAGCAATGCAATCCTTTCCACAGATACGCAGTATTTT; CDR3: CASNAILSTDTQYF
D: TRBD1; size: many; V: TRBV5-1; J: TRBJ1-1; DNA: TGCGCCAGCAGCTCGCCGGACAGGGGAATGAACACTGAAGCTTTCTTT; CDR3: CASSSPDRGMNTEAFF
D: TRBD1; size: -; V: TRBV5-1; J: TRBJ1-1; DNA: TGCGCCAGCAGCTTGTACCGGACAGGGCATGAAGCTTTCTTT; CDR3: CASSLYRTGHEAFF
D: -; size: many; V: TRBV27; J: TRBJ2-5; DNA: TGTGCCAGCAGTGGTCGGACAGAAAGTGAGACCCAGTACTTC; CDR3: CASSGRTESETQYF
D: -; size: few; V: TRBV6-2/TRBV6-3; J: TRBJ1-5; DNA: TGTGCCAGCAGCCAGGGTATCCAGCCCCAGCATTTT; CDR3: CASSQGIQPQHF
D: -; size: few; V: TRBV7-9; J: TRBJ2-2; DNA: TGTGCCAGCAGGAGGGGCCAAATCCTTTCCGGGGAGCTGTTTTTT; CDR3: CASRRGQILSGELFF
D: -; size: -; V: TRBV7-3; J: TRBJ1-1; DNA: TGTGCCAGCAGCCCGTCGAGCATGAACACTGAAGCTTTCTTT; CDR3: CASSPSSMNTEAFF
D: -; size: many; V: TRBV6-2/TRBV6-3; J: TRBJ2-3; DNA: TGTGCCAGCGCGAAGGGGTTAATTAAGGATACGCAGTATTTT; CDR3: CASAKGLIKDTQYF
D: TRBD2; size: many; V: TRBV27; J: TRBJ2-1; DNA: TGTGCCAGCAGTCCATCCTGGGCGGGGGAAACTTATGAGCAGTTCTTC; CDR3: CASSPSWAGETYEQFF
D: -; size: many; V: TRBV12-5; J: TRBJ2-7; DNA: TGTGCTAGTGGTTTGGTACTTAGGGAAGTGCCCTACGAGCAGTACTTC; CDR3: CASGLVLREVPYEQYF
D: TRBD1; size: many; V: TRBV6-6; J: TRBJ1-2; DNA: TGTGCCAGCAGACGCTCAACCGGACAGGGGGCGGGTGGCTACACCTTC; CDR3: CASRRSTGQGAGGYTF
D: -; size: -; V: TRBV6-5; J: TRBJ1-5; DNA: TGTGCCAGCAGAAACAGGGGCAATCAGCCCCAGCATTTT; CDR3: CASRNRGNQPQHF
D: TRBD2; size: many; V: TRBV7-2; J: TRBJ2-1; DNA: TGTGCCAGCAATTTCTCCCCTAGCGGGGGGTTGAATGAGCAGTTCTTC; CDR3: CASNFSPSGGLNEQFF
D: -; size: few; V: TRBV4-3; J: TRBJ1-2; DNA: TGCGCCAGCAGCCAAGGAACTGAATCTATTCGAGTTGGGAGTCATGGCTACACCTTC; CDR3: CASSQGTESIRVGSHGYTF
D: -; size: -; V: TRBV4-1; J: TRBJ1-3; DNA: TGCGCCAGCAGCCAAATCCTGCTAGACGGAAACACCATATATTTT; CDR3: CASSQILLDGNTIYF
D: -; size: -; V: TRBV24-1; J: TRBJ2-2; DNA: TGTGCCACCAGTGATGGTCGGGGGAACACCGGGGAGCTGTTTTTT; CDR3: CATSDGRGNTGELFF
D: -; size: -; V: TRBV28; J: TRBJ2-5; DNA: TGTGCCAGCAGTTTTCAACCACGGGGGACCCAGTACTTC; CDR3: CASSFQPRGTQYF
D: -; size: few; V: TRBV7-2; J: TRBJ1-6; DNA: TGTGCCAGCAGCTTAGTCACGGGGTCGAGTTCACCCCTCCACTTT; CDR3: CASSLVTGSSSPLHF
D: -; size: -; V: TRBV7-3; J: TRBJ2-2; DNA: TGTGCCAGCAGCCCCGTTGGGGGCGCCGGGGAGCTGTTTTTT; CDR3: CASSPVGGAGELFF
D: -; size: -; V: TRBV28; J: TRBJ2-3; DNA: TGTGCCAACCTTAATACAGATACGCAGTATTTT; CDR3: CANLNTDTQYF